This TCR beta chain was identified in a study of blood T cell repertoires in COVID-19 (dated by TCRdb to about 2020). About the study as a whole: Samples from collaborators originated in the United States, Italy and Spain and spanned both the acute and convalescent phases of COVID-19. Samples came from the ongoing ImmuneRACE study (first 160 participants) plus 1,254 subjects from 6 global collaborators. A freely available public database, intended as a resource for researchers studying the immune response to SARS-CoV-2, is where the repertoires were released. The dataset comprised deeply sampled blood TCRbeta repertoires from subjects exposed to, actively infected with, or recovered from COVID-19. Where available, HLA class I and class II types were taken from metadata supplied by the sample provider and were not determined by assay-based typing. Nearly every sample came with metadata listing a de-identified subject ID, COVID-19 status, age in years and sex. The prospective study material was composed of cDNA or gDNA derived from T cells, B-cell-depleted T cells, or PBMCs.

CDR1 and CDR2, looked up from the germline V gene, are SQVTM and ANQGSEA. From its cysteine to its phenylalanine, the CDR3 spans 14 amino acids. Only the CDR3 DNA is retained, 42 bases long and in frame from the first base. After removal of 8 bases from V and 8 bases from J, the junction retains 15 bases not matched to a gene. The immunoSEQ Assay, a bias-controlled multiplex PCR, was used to amplify TCRbeta CDR3 regions from genomic DNA. Per the source publication's procedure: Nucleated cell counts per sample were estimated from amplification of reference gene primers within the assay. To quantify the absolute abundance of each unique TCRbeta CDR3 rearrangement, sequence reads were collapsed and filtered. For each sample, productive Simpson clonality was calculated as the square root of Simpson's diversity index over productive rearrangements. In its TCRdb copy, this immuneACCESS table keeps in-frame sequences only and misses some clones. Where compared with another copy, unresolved V genes explain less than half of these, and the others have no known cause. Clone size and the V and J calls come from that table; the DNA yielded D and trimming. The sample includes fewer than 450,000 clones, with less than 90% observed a single time. The ten largest account for over 0.8% of the sample.

Participants in the prospective study were enrolled through a virtual design, were aged about 18 to 89 years, and lived in roughly 25 United States geographic areas. In the prospective study, participants were assigned to cohorts based on the clinical history participants reported in a screening survey and a study questionnaire. Recovered participants in ImmuneRACE Cohort 3 were defined by two consecutive negative NP/OP PCR tests, clearance by a healthcare professional, or resolution of symptoms. Each participant in the prospective study had whole blood, serum and a nasopharyngeal or oropharyngeal swab collected by mobile phlebotomists. Prospective study participants could optionally give additional blood draws and questionnaires over a roughly 2-month period. Prospective study blood samples were shipped either frozen or at room temperature before DNA extraction. The paper as a whole reports these results and caveats: How much clinical and demographic metadata was included differed by source and by participant, and the metadata was provided uncurated.

With respect to this clone: There is no known antigen for this receptor. Per-nucleotide qualities are absent, and no much larger clonotype sits a single base away.

The sequencing sample was made of PBMCs or T cells enriched from blood (not recorded which). The TCR sequence derives from a woman aged 25 to 39 who had recovered from COVID-19. The V and J genes are TRBV29-1 and TRBJ2-3, and TRBD1 matches 8 of the central bases. The CDR3 reads CSSGQGSPSRTQYF. Here is the DNA: TGCAGCTCAGGACAGGGCAGTCCCTCGCGTACGCAGTATTTT.